The T cell receptor (beta chain) under discussion was sequenced for a study of blood T cell repertoires in COVID-19. At the level of the study: Collection of acute and convalescent COVID-19 samples took place in the United States, Italy and Spain. PBMCs, B-cell-depleted T cells, or T cells provided the cDNA or gDNA that made up the material.

Study processing details: Cell counts per sample came from amplifying reference gene primers. Assay: immunoSEQ multiplex PCR; the TCRdb copy retains only in-frame clones and omits some. That table is the source of V, J and clone size, and D and trimming were worked out from the DNA. The sample includes fewer than 100,000 clones, approximately 78% of them seen just once. This clone was counted a single time. The CDR3 covers 20 residues. Germline CDR1 MGHRA, CDR2 YSYEKL. The J segment lost 3 bases and the V segment lost 2 bases, leaving 13 bases of the junction unmatched. Source material: peripheral blood. This clonotype was obtained from a human donor in a cohort sampled during active COVID-19. This chain uses TRBV4-1 with TRBJ2-1; 13 nucleotides line up with TRBD2. The CDR3: CASSQILAGGPAAHYNEQFF. The CDR3 DNA reads as TGCGCCAGCAGCCAAATACTAGCGGGGGGGCCCGCCGCCCACTACAATGAGCAGTTCTTC.